This T cell receptor beta chain was profiled in a study of blood T cell repertoires in COVID-19 (dated by TCRdb to about 2020). Study-wide context: The collaborator samples originated in the United States, Italy and Spain and spanned the acute and convalescent phases of COVID-19. The samples were drawn from two sources: the first 160 participants of the ongoing ImmuneRACE study, and 950 to 1,500 subjects contributed by 6 global collaborators. The material from the prospective study consisted of cDNA or gDNA derived from T cells, B-cell-depleted T cells, or PBMCs. The dataset comprised deeply sampled blood TCRbeta repertoires from subjects exposed to, actively infected with, or recovered from COVID-19. The sample metadata nearly always contained a de-identified subject ID, COVID-19 status, age in years and sex. Where available, HLA class I and class II types were obtained from metadata supplied by the sample provider rather than from assay-based typing. A freely available public database, intended as a resource for researchers studying the immune response to SARS-CoV-2, is where the repertoires were released.

TCRbeta CDR3 regions were amplified from genomic DNA using the immunoSEQ Assay, a bias-controlled multiplex PCR. In the source study's methods: The number of nucleated cells in each sample was estimated by amplification of reference gene primers within the assay. To quantify the absolute abundance of each unique TCRbeta CDR3 rearrangement, sequence reads were collapsed and filtered. For each sample, productive Simpson clonality was calculated as the square root of Simpson's diversity index across productive rearrangements. In its TCRdb copy, this immuneACCESS table keeps in-frame sequences only and misses some clones. Where compared with another copy, unresolved V genes explain less than half of these, and the others have no known cause. Clone size and V and J calls were adopted from that table, with D and trimming inferred from the DNA. This sample holds a few hundred thousand clones; more than 65% were observed only once. Around 1.1% of the sample comes from the top ten.

Note on this clone: What antigen it recognizes has not been identified. No qualities accompany the bases; no much larger clone lies one base away.

Each collaborating institution followed its own protocols to collect whole blood in K2EDTA tubes. For TCRbeta analysis, collaborators shipped samples in one of three forms: frozen whole blood, isolated PBMCs, or DNA extracted from either of those sample types. Summary of the overall study and its limitations: How much clinical and demographic metadata was included differed by source and by participant, and the metadata was provided uncurated.

Based on the germline V gene, the CDR1 and CDR2 sequences are MDHEN and SYDVKM. The CDR3 holds 16 amino acids from the cysteine to the phenylalanine. The CDR3 DNA has 48 bases and is translated from base 1. V and J are truncated by 4 bases and 4 bases respectively, leaving an intervening sequence of 17 bases. The sample was peripheral blood. The source of this sequence is a human donor with acute or convalescent COVID-19. The donor label of this sample is uncertain. In this chain, TRBV28 is recombined with TRBJ1-3; the D region possibly corresponds to TRBD1 (6 bases align). In nucleotides, the sequence is TGTGCCAGCAGTTCACCATCAGGGGAGGGAGGAAACACCATATATTTT. Translated, this gives CASSSPSGEGGNTIYF.